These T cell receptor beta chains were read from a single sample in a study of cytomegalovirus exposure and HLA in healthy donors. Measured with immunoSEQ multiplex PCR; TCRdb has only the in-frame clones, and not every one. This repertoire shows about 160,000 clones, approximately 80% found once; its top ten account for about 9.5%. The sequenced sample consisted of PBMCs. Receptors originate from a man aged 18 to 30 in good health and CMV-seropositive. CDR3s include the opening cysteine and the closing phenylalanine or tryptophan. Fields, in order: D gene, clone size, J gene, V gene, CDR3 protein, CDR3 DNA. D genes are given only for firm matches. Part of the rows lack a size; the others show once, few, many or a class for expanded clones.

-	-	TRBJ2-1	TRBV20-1	CSATGGPSRVF	TGCAGTGCAACGGGCGGTCCGAGCAGGGTCTTC
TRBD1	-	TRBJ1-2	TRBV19	CASSRQGADGYTF	TGTGCCAGCTCCCGACAGGGGGCTGATGGCTACACCTTC
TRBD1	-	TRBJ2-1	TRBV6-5	CASKLDRTGFNEQFF	TGTGCCAGCAAGTTGGACCGGACAGGGTTCAATGAGCAGTTCTTC
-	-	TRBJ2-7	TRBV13	CASSLEDQGYEQYF	TGTGCCAGCAGCTTAGAAGATCAGGGGTACGAGCAGTACTTC
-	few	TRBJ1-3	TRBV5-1	CASSLAEGSGNTIYF	TGCGCCAGCAGCTTGGCGGAGGGCTCTGGAAACACCATATATTTT
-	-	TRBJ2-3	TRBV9	CASSDYRADTQYF	TGTGCCAGCAGCGATTACCGAGCGGATACGCAGTATTTT
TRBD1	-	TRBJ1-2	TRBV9	CASSEWDSAVDGYTF	TGTGCCAGCAGCGAGTGGGACAGCGCAGTAGATGGCTACACCTTC
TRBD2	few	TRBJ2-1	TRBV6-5	CASSVTSGPQSEQFF	TGTGCCAGCAGTGTGACTAGCGGTCCCCAATCTGAGCAGTTCTTC
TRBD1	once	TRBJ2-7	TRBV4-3	CASSQGWQGVSYEQYF	TGCGCCAGCAGCCAAGGATGGCAGGGGGTCTCCTACGAGCAGTACTTC
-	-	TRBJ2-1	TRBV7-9	CASSPNGDEQFF	TGTGCCAGCAGCCCAAACGGGGATGAGCAGTTCTTC
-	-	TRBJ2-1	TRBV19	CASSISDEQFF	TGTGCCAGTAGTATTTCTGATGAGCAGTTCTTC
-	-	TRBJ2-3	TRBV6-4	CASKDGGTDTDTQYF	TGTGCCAGCAAGGATGGCGGGACCGACACAGATACGCAGTATTTT
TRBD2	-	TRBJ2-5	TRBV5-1	CASSLALAGGPETQYF	TGCGCCAGCAGCTTGGCACTAGCGGGGGGGCCAGAGACCCAGTACTTC
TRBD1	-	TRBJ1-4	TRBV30	CAWSSQGATNEKLFF	TGTGCCTGGAGTAGTCAGGGGGCAACTAATGAAAAACTGTTTTTT
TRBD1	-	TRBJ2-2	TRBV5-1	CASSHGQGINSGELFF	TGCGCCAGCAGCCATGGACAGGGAATAAACAGCGGGGAGCTGTTTTTT
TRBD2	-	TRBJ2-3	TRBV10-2	CASRPSAGGMKTDTQYF	TGCGCCAGCCGCCCGTCGGCGGGGGGGATGAAAACAGATACGCAGTATTTT
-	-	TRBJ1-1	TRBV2	CASSPLVGGSTEAFF	TGTGCCAGCAGCCCCCTGGTCGGGGGGAGCACTGAAGCTTTCTTT
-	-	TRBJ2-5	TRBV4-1	CASSQGSGGGEETQYF	TGCGCCAGCAGCCAAGGTAGCGGCGGAGGGGAAGAGACCCAGTACTTC
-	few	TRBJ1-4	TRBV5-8	CASSLTLLGEKLFF	TGTGCCAGCAGCTTGACCCTACTAGGGGAAAAACTGTTTTTT
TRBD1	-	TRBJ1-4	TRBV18	CASSLDREHEKLFF	TGTGCCAGCTCACTGGACAGGGAGCATGAAAAACTGTTTTTT
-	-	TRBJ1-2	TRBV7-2	CASNPTPDRPLYGYTF	TGTGCCAGCAACCCCACCCCCGACAGGCCCCTCTATGGCTACACCTTC
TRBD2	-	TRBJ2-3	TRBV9	CASSVGPLRRGGPGDTQYF	TGTGCCAGCAGCGTAGGGCCGCTCAGAAGGGGAGGGCCCGGAGATACGCAGTATTTT
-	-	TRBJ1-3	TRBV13	CASSLVQGSPSGNTIYF	TGTGCCAGCAGCTTAGTGCAGGGCTCTCCTTCTGGAAACACCATATATTTT
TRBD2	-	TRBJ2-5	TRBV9	CASSSGLAQETQYF	TGTGCCAGCAGCTCGGGACTAGCGCAAGAGACCCAGTACTTC
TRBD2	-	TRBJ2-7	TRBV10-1	CASSESRLAGAYEQYF	TGCGCCAGCAGTGAGTCAAGGCTAGCGGGAGCTTACGAGCAGTACTTC
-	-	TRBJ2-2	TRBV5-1	CASSLQGNTGELFF	TGCGCCAGCAGCTTACAGGGTAACACCGGGGAGCTGTTTTTT
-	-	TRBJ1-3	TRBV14	CASSQERQGNTIYF	TGTGCCAGCAGCCAAGAGCGACAGGGAAACACCATATATTTT
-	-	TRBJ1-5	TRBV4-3	CASSQDRGNQPQHF	TGCGCCAGCAGCCAAGACAGGGGCAATCAGCCCCAGCATTTT
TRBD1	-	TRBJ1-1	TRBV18	CASSPPGDRGITEAFF	TGTGCCAGCTCACCGCCAGGTGACAGGGGCATCACTGAAGCTTTCTTT
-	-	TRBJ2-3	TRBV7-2	CASKGDPSTDTQYF	TGTGCCAGCAAGGGGGACCCAAGCACAGATACGCAGTATTTT
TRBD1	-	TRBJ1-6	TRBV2	CASRGTGAYNSPLHF	TGTGCCAGCAGGGGTACAGGGGCCTATAATTCACCCCTCCACTTT
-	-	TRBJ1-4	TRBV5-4	CASSLGGPREKLFF	TGTGCCAGCAGCTTGGGGGGGCCAAGGGAAAAACTGTTTTTT
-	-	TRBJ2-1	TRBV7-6	CASSLDPSEQFF	TGTGCCAGCAGCTTAGATCCGAGTGAGCAGTTCTTC
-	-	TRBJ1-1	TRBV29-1	CSVLQGSTEAFF	TGCAGCGTCCTACAGGGCTCGACTGAAGCTTTCTTT
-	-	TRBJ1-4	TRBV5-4	CASSPWGGGASEKLFF	TGTGCCAGCAGCCCTTGGGGAGGGGGGGCCAGTGAAAAACTGTTTTTT
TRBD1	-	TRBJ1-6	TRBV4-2	CASSHDRGNSPLHF	TGTGCCAGCAGCCACGACAGGGGGAATTCACCCCTCCACTTT
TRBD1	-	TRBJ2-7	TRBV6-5	CASRGQILYEQYF	TGTGCCAGCAGGGGACAGATTCTTTACGAGCAGTACTTC
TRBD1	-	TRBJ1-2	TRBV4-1	CASSSWTGGDGYTF	TGCGCCAGCAGCTCATGGACAGGGGGCGATGGCTACACCTTC
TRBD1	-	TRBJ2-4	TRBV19	CASSTTGNIQYF	TGTGCCAGTAGTACGACAGGGAACATTCAGTACTTC
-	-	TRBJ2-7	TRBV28	CASSLLQGYEQYF	TGTGCCAGCAGTTTATTGCAGGGCTACGAGCAGTACTTC
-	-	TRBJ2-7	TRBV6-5	CASSSIGLESYEQYF	TGTGCCAGCAGTTCCATCGGACTTGAGTCCTACGAGCAGTACTTC
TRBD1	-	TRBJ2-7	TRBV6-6	CASSYLDRGDYYEQYF	TGTGCCAGCAGTTACCTGGACAGGGGCGATTACTACGAGCAGTACTTC
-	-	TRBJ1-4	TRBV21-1	CASSSYDGGLTLATNEKLFF	TGTGCCAGCAGCAGCTATGACGGGGGTTTGACACTAGCAACTAATGAAAAACTGTTTTTT
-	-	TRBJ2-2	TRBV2	CATQTGNTGELFF	TGTGCCACCCAGACAGGGAACACCGGGGAGCTGTTTTTT
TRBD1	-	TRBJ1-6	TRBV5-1	CASSLEFRDRGSPLHF	TGCGCCAGCAGCTTGGAGTTCCGGGACAGGGGTTCACCCCTCCACTTT
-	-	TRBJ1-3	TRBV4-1	CASSQPPGTGNTIYF	TGCGCCAGCAGCCAACCCCCGGGAACTGGAAACACCATATATTTT
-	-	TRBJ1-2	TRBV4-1	CASSQVQGNYGYTF	TGCGCCAGCAGCCAAGTTCAGGGTAACTATGGCTACACCTTC
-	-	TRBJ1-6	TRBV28	CASSLNRGNSPLHF	TGTGCCAGCAGTTTAAATCGGGGTAATTCACCCCTCCACTTT
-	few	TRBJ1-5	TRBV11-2	CASSINSHQPQHF	TGTGCCAGCAGCATTAACAGCCATCAGCCCCAGCATTTT
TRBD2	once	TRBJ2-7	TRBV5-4	CASSRSGRVNEQYF	TGTGCCAGCAGCCGTAGCGGGAGGGTAAACGAGCAGTACTTC
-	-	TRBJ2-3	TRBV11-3	CASSLEGNSEDTQYF	TGTGCCAGCAGCTTAGAAGGAAACAGTGAAGATACGCAGTATTTT
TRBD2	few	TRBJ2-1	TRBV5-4	CASSLRLAGNEQFF	TGTGCCAGCAGCTTGAGACTAGCGGGAAATGAGCAGTTCTTC
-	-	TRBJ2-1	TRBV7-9	CASSFRITVDEQFF	TGTGCCAGCAGCTTTCGTATTACGGTAGATGAGCAGTTCTTC
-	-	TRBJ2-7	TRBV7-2	CASSLESRAYEQYF	TGTGCCAGCAGCTTAGAGTCCAGGGCCTACGAGCAGTACTTC